This TCR beta chain emerged from a study of beta chain features in type 1 diabetes. Study results and limitations: For patients, the naive, central memory and Treg TCRB repertoires appeared more alike than for healthy donors.

Of the isolated RNA, all was reverse transcribed, and so the sequenced material was expressed TCRB transcripts. Clones were sequenced by immunoSEQ multiplex PCR, and TCRdb holds only the in-frame ones, with some missing. The data hold about 150,000 clones, with about 8.1% observed a single time. This clone was observed many times. Its antigen is not known. The CDR3 is 16 amino acids. V shed 0 bases, J shed 6 bases, and the junction held 9 bases outside the gene matches. Germline CDR1 is SGDLS and CDR2 is YYNGEE. Per donor, one heparinised blood draw averaged about 116 mL. CD4+ naive, central memory, regulatory and stem cell-like memory subsets were isolated by sorting on CD45RO/CCR7/CD25/CD127/CD95/CD27.

This sequence joins TRBV9 and TRBJ2-4, with 7 bases lining up with TRBD2. The sequencing input was central memory CD4+ T cells from blood. The clonotype originates from a man between 18 and 35 years old in good health. CDR3 sequence: CASSVGEGLGVNIQYF. The CDR3 nucleotides are TGTGCCAGCAGCGTAGGGGAGGGTCTCGGGGTAAACATTCAGTACTTC.